The rows below give T cell receptor beta chains drawn from one sample of a study of PD-1 blockade in classical Hodgkin lymphoma. Clones were read by immunoSEQ multiplex PCR, and TCRdb kept only the in-frame ones, dropping some. Of about 38,000 clones listed, around 80% are singletons. Sequenced here: peripheral blood mononuclear cells (PBMCs), sampled before the fourth cycle of nivolumab. These receptors came from a human donor with classical Hodgkin lymphoma. CDR3s include the opening cysteine and the closing phenylalanine or tryptophan. Fields, in order: CDR3 length, D gene, clone size, V gene, J gene, CDR3 protein, CDR3 DNA. D genes are given only for firm matches. Expanded clones get a size class; other rows say once, few or many, or leave the size out.

CDR3 length: 13; D gene: TRBD1; clone size: NA; V gene: TRBV2; J gene: TRBJ1-2; CDR3 protein: CASSRTGLNGYTF; CDR3 DNA: TGTGCCAGCAGTCGGACAGGGCTTAATGGCTACACCTTC
CDR3 length: 14; D gene: TRBD1; clone size: NA; V gene: TRBV30; J gene: TRBJ2-7; CDR3 protein: CAWRGTGAVYEQYF; CDR3 DNA: TGTGCCTGGAGAGGGACAGGGGCGGTCTACGAGCAGTACTTC
CDR3 length: 14; D gene: NA; clone size: few; V gene: TRBV21-1; J gene: TRBJ1-2; CDR3 protein: CASSKVDRIYGYTF; CDR3 DNA: TGTGCCAGCAGCAAGGTAGACAGGATTTATGGCTACACCTTC
CDR3 length: 16; D gene: TRBD1; clone size: NA; V gene: TRBV18; J gene: TRBJ2-3; CDR3 protein: CASSTKGTESTDTQYF; CDR3 DNA: TGTGCCAGCTCAACGAAGGGGACAGAGAGCACAGATACGCAGTATTTT
CDR3 length: 16; D gene: NA; clone size: once; V gene: TRBV29-1; J gene: TRBJ2-2; CDR3 protein: CSVEDRGQENTGELFF; CDR3 DNA: TGCAGCGTTGAAGATCGAGGACAAGAAAACACCGGGGAGCTGTTTTTT
CDR3 length: 15; D gene: NA; clone size: once; V gene: TRBV9; J gene: TRBJ2-3; CDR3 protein: CASSVATRDPDTQYF; CDR3 DNA: TGTGCCAGCAGCGTAGCTACCCGGGACCCAGATACGCAGTATTTT
CDR3 length: 16; D gene: NA; clone size: NA; V gene: TRBV7-9; J gene: TRBJ2-3; CDR3 protein: CASSSLQGPSTDTQYF; CDR3 DNA: TGTGCCAGCAGCTCCCTCCAGGGGCCTAGCACAGATACGCAGTATTTT
CDR3 length: 15; D gene: TRBD1; clone size: NA; V gene: TRBV5-4; J gene: TRBJ1-4; CDR3 protein: CASSLGTGPGEKLFF; CDR3 DNA: TGTGCCAGCAGCTTGGGGACAGGCCCTGGTGAAAAACTGTTTTTT
CDR3 length: 14; D gene: NA; clone size: once; V gene: TRBV19; J gene: TRBJ2-7; CDR3 protein: CATSQGAGSYEQYF; CDR3 DNA: TGTGCCACCTCCCAAGGGGCTGGCTCCTACGAGCAGTACTTC
CDR3 length: 15; D gene: NA; clone size: NA; V gene: TRBV6-5; J gene: TRBJ2-3; CDR3 protein: CASSDLGSSTDTQYF; CDR3 DNA: TGTGCCAGCAGCGACCTGGGCAGTAGCACAGATACGCAGTATTTT
CDR3 length: 16; D gene: TRBD1; clone size: NA; V gene: TRBV6-6; J gene: TRBJ2-7; CDR3 protein: CASSYSRGQSSYEQYF; CDR3 DNA: TGTGCCAGCAGTTACTCGAGGGGACAGAGCTCCTACGAGCAGTACTTC
CDR3 length: 13; D gene: NA; clone size: NA; V gene: TRBV4-3; J gene: TRBJ1-5; CDR3 protein: CASSQDLGQPQHF; CDR3 DNA: TGCGCCAGCAGCCAAGATCTCGGGCAGCCCCAGCATTTT
CDR3 length: 15; D gene: NA; clone size: NA; V gene: TRBV28; J gene: TRBJ1-2; CDR3 protein: CASSPPLPSNYGYTF; CDR3 DNA: TGTGCCAGCAGTCCGCCTCTGCCGTCAAACTATGGCTACACCTTC
CDR3 length: 9; D gene: NA; clone size: once; V gene: TRBV23-1; J gene: TRBJ1-2; CDR3 protein: CATKYTGTF; CDR3 DNA: TGCGCCACCAAATACACCGGGACGTTC
CDR3 length: 12; D gene: NA; clone size: NA; V gene: TRBV9; J gene: TRBJ1-2; CDR3 protein: CASTWGNYGYTF; CDR3 DNA: TGTGCCAGCACTTGGGGCAACTATGGCTACACCTTC
CDR3 length: 14; D gene: NA; clone size: few; V gene: TRBV9; J gene: TRBJ2-1; CDR3 protein: CASSVVDSHNEQFF; CDR3 DNA: TGTGCCAGCAGCGTAGTGGACTCCCACAATGAGCAGTTCTTC
CDR3 length: 14; D gene: TRBD1; clone size: NA; V gene: TRBV13; J gene: TRBJ2-7; CDR3 protein: CASRSRDRLYEQYF; CDR3 DNA: TGTGCCAGCAGATCCCGGGACAGGCTCTACGAGCAGTACTTC
CDR3 length: 14; D gene: NA; clone size: once; V gene: TRBV6-5; J gene: TRBJ1-5; CDR3 protein: CASSYGANAQPQHF; CDR3 DNA: TGTGCCAGCAGTTACGGGGCGAATGCCCAGCCCCAGCATTTT
CDR3 length: 14; D gene: TRBD1; clone size: once; V gene: TRBV19; J gene: TRBJ2-2; CDR3 protein: CASKAGQGNGELFF; CDR3 DNA: TGTGCCAGTAAGGCCGGACAGGGGAACGGGGAGCTGTTTTTT
CDR3 length: 16; D gene: NA; clone size: once; V gene: TRBV9; J gene: TRBJ2-1; CDR3 protein: CASSVGDSPRPDEQFF; CDR3 DNA: TGTGCCAGCAGCGTTGGGGACTCCCCCCGACCCGATGAGCAGTTCTTC
CDR3 length: 17; D gene: TRBD2; clone size: few; V gene: TRBV7-2; J gene: TRBJ2-2; CDR3 protein: CASSSASGGGNRGELFF; CDR3 DNA: TGTGCCAGCAGCTCTGCTAGCGGGGGGGGTAACCGCGGGGAGCTGTTTTTT
CDR3 length: 16; D gene: TRBD2; clone size: NA; V gene: TRBV5-4; J gene: TRBJ2-1; CDR3 protein: CASSKPSGGTYNEQFF; CDR3 DNA: TGTGCCAGCAGCAAACCTAGCGGGGGGACCTACAATGAGCAGTTCTTC
CDR3 length: 13; D gene: NA; clone size: NA; V gene: TRBV6-5; J gene: TRBJ1-2; CDR3 protein: CASSYSSSAGYTF; CDR3 DNA: TGTGCCAGCAGTTACTCGTCGTCAGCTGGCTACACCTTC
CDR3 length: 15; D gene: TRBD2; clone size: NA; V gene: TRBV7-9; J gene: TRBJ2-3; CDR3 protein: CASSLLAGGTDTQYF; CDR3 DNA: TGTGCCAGCAGCTTACTAGCGGGCGGCACAGATACGCAGTATTTT
CDR3 length: 14; D gene: NA; clone size: NA; V gene: TRBV6-5; J gene: TRBJ2-3; CDR3 protein: CASRMTGRTDTQYF; CDR3 DNA: TGTGCCAGCAGGATGACAGGTCGCACAGATACGCAGTATTTT
CDR3 length: 15; D gene: NA; clone size: NA; V gene: TRBV9; J gene: TRBJ2-3; CDR3 protein: CASSAPAGKTDTQYF; CDR3 DNA: TGTGCCAGCAGCGCCCCCGCAGGGAAGACAGATACGCAGTATTTT
CDR3 length: 14; D gene: TRBD2; clone size: NA; V gene: TRBV6-5; J gene: TRBJ2-5; CDR3 protein: CASTKNREGETQYF; CDR3 DNA: TGTGCCAGCACCAAAAACCGGGAGGGGGAGACCCAGTACTTC
CDR3 length: 13; D gene: TRBD2; clone size: NA; V gene: TRBV14; J gene: TRBJ2-7; CDR3 protein: CASSQLVGGEQYF; CDR3 DNA: TGTGCCAGCAGCCAGCTTGTGGGAGGGGAGCAGTACTTC
CDR3 length: 15; D gene: NA; clone size: few; V gene: TRBV7-9; J gene: TRBJ1-3; CDR3 protein: CASSSTGMRGNTIYF; CDR3 DNA: TGTGCCAGCAGCAGTACAGGGATGAGGGGAAACACCATATATTTT
CDR3 length: 14; D gene: NA; clone size: NA; V gene: TRBV11-1; J gene: TRBJ1-4; CDR3 protein: CASSFAAGEEKLFF; CDR3 DNA: TGTGCCAGCTCCTTTGCGGCCGGAGAAGAAAAACTGTTTTTT
CDR3 length: 13; D gene: NA; clone size: NA; V gene: TRBV6-5; J gene: TRBJ1-1; CDR3 protein: CASRAGRNTEAFF; CDR3 DNA: TGTGCCAGCCGCGCGGGGAGGAACACTGAAGCTTTCTTT
CDR3 length: 15; D gene: NA; clone size: NA; V gene: TRBV5-6; J gene: TRBJ2-3; CDR3 protein: CASSLGRIFTDTQYF; CDR3 DNA: TGTGCCAGCAGCTTGGGTCGGATCTTCACAGATACGCAGTATTTT
CDR3 length: 15; D gene: TRBD1; clone size: NA; V gene: TRBV11-2; J gene: TRBJ2-3; CDR3 protein: CASRFGGTGTDTQYF; CDR3 DNA: TGTGCCAGCCGCTTTGGTGGGACAGGCACAGATACGCAGTATTTT
CDR3 length: 14; D gene: NA; clone size: NA; V gene: TRBV7-3; J gene: TRBJ2-1; CDR3 protein: CASSLSGPYNEQFF; CDR3 DNA: TGTGCCAGCAGCTTATCAGGACCCTACAATGAGCAGTTCTTC
CDR3 length: 18; D gene: TRBD1; clone size: NA; V gene: TRBV15; J gene: TRBJ2-3; CDR3 protein: CATSGRDRGSWGTDTQYF; CDR3 DNA: TGTGCCACCAGCGGCCGGGACAGGGGGTCATGGGGCACAGATACGCAGTATTTT
CDR3 length: 15; D gene: NA; clone size: NA; V gene: TRBV6-5; J gene: TRBJ2-7; CDR3 protein: CASSYSSGPNYEQYF; CDR3 DNA: TGTGCCAGCAGTTACTCATCGGGACCAAACTACGAGCAGTACTTC
CDR3 length: 15; D gene: TRBD2; clone size: NA; V gene: TRBV7-2; J gene: TRBJ2-3; CDR3 protein: CASSPWTSTTDTQYF; CDR3 DNA: TGTGCCAGCAGCCCCTGGACTAGCACCACAGATACGCAGTATTTT
CDR3 length: 12; D gene: NA; clone size: NA; V gene: TRBV10-2; J gene: TRBJ2-5; CDR3 protein: CASRITSGAQYF; CDR3 DNA: TGCGCCAGCAGAATCACCTCAGGGGCCCAGTACTTC
CDR3 length: 16; D gene: TRBD2; clone size: few; V gene: TRBV7-2; J gene: TRBJ2-2; CDR3 protein: CASSLGERGFTGELFF; CDR3 DNA: TGTGCCAGCAGCTTAGGGGAGCGGGGGTTCACCGGGGAGCTGTTTTTT
CDR3 length: 16; D gene: TRBD2; clone size: NA; V gene: TRBV18; J gene: TRBJ2-4; CDR3 protein: CASSSLAGLAKNIQYF; CDR3 DNA: TGTGCCAGCTCATCCTTAGCGGGGCTAGCCAAAAACATTCAGTACTTC
CDR3 length: 13; D gene: NA; clone size: NA; V gene: TRBV7-3; J gene: TRBJ1-1; CDR3 protein: CASSLSLNTEAFF; CDR3 DNA: TGTGCCAGCAGCTTATCCCTGAACACTGAAGCTTTCTTT
CDR3 length: 15; D gene: NA; clone size: NA; V gene: TRBV6-1; J gene: TRBJ1-3; CDR3 protein: CASTINKGFGNTIYF; CDR3 DNA: TGTGCCAGCACCATAAACAAGGGTTTTGGAAACACCATATATTTT